The sequence of this TCR beta chain was determined in a study of monozygotic twins with inflammatory bowel disease. General study findings and limits: No discrimination was achieved between different T cell subtypes. Especially with disease activity, IBD patients had fewer clonotypes in common with others than healthy twins did.

In the case of this clonotype: Its antigen is still unknown.

This CDR3 region has 13 residues. The V gene's germline CDR1 is SGHRS and CDR2 YFSETQ. Reanalyzing the 5' RACE reads, TCRdb keeps one entry per CDR3 protein, without DNA. This sample's table has about 450,000 distinct CDR3 sequences. The rearrangement joins TRBV5-1 to TRBJ2-7. The receptor was derived from a human donor with ulcerative colitis or Crohn's disease, or a healthy co-twin of an affected twin (not recorded which). The sequenced material came from blood. CDR3 in amino acids: CASSHQDSYEQYF.